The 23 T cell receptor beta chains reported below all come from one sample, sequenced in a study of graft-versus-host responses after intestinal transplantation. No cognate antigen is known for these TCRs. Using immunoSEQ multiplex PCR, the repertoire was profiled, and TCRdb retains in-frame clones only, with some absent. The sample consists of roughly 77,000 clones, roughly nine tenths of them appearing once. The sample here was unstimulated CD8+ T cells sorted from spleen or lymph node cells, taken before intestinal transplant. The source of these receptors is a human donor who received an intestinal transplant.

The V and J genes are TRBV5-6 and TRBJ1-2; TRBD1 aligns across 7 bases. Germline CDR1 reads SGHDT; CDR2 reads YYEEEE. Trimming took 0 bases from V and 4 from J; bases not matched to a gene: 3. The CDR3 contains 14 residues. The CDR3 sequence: CASSLADRVYGYTF. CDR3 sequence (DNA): TGTGCCAGCAGCTTGGCCGACAGGGTCTATGGCTACACCTTC.

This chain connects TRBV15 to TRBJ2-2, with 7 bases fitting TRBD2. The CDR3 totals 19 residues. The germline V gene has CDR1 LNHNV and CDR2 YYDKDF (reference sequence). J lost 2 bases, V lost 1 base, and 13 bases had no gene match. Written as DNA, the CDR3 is TGTGCCACCAGCAGAGGCGTCCTAGCGGCGGAGGGAAACACCGGGGAGCTGTTTTTT. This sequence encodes CATSRGVLAAEGNTGELFF.

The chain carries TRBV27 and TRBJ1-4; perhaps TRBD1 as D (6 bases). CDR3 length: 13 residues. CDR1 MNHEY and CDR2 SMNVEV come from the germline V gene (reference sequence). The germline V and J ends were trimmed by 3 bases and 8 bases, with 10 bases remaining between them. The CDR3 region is CASSFNRDEKLFF. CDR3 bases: TGTGCCAGCAGTTTCAACAGGGACGAAAAACTGTTTTTT.

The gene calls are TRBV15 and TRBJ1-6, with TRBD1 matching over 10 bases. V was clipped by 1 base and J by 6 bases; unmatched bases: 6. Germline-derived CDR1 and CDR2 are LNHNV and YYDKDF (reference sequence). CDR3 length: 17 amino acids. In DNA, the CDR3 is TGTGCCACCAGCAGAGTCGCTAGGACAGGGGGTAATTCACCCCTCCACTTT. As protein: CATSRVARTGGNSPLHF.

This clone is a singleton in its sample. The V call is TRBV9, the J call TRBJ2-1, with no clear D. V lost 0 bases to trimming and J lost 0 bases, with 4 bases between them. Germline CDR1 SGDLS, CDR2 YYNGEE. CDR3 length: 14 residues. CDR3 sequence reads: CASSVGGSYNEQFF. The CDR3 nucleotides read TGTGCCAGCAGCGTAGGAGGCTCCTACAATGAGCAGTTCTTC.

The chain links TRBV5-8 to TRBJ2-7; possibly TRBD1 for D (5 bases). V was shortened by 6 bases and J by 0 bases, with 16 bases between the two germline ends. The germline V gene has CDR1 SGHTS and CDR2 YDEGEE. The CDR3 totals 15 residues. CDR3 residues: CASTRLQASSYEQYF. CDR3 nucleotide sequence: TGTGCCAGCACCCGTCTACAGGCAAGCTCCTACGAGCAGTACTTC.

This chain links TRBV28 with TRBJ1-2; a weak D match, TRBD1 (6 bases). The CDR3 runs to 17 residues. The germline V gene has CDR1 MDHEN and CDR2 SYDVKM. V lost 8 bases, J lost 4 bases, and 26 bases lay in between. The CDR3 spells CASPEDRKRRGVYGYTF. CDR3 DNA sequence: TGTGCCAGCCCCGAAGACAGGAAGAGACGGGGGGTCTATGGCTACACCTTC.

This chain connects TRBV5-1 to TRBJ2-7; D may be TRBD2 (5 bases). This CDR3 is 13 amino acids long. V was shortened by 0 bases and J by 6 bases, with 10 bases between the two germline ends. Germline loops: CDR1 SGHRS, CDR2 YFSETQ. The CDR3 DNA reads TGCGCCAGCAGCTTGGAGAGGGCGGGCGAGCAGTACTTC. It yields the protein CASSLERAGEQYF.

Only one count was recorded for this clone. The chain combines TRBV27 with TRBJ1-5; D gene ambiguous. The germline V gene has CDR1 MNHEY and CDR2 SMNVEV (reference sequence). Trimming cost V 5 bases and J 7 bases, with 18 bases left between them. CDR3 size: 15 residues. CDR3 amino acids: CASSPYSGEVQPQHF. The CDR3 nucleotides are TGTGCCAGCAGTCCATATAGCGGGGAAGTGCAGCCCCAGCATTTT.

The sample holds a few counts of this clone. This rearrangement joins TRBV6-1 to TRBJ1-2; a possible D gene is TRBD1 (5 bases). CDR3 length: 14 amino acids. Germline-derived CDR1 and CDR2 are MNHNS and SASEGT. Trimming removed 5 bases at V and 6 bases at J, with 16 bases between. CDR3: CASSSGAPSDGYTF. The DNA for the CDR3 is TGTGCCAGCAGTTCTGGGGCACCAAGTGATGGCTACACCTTC.

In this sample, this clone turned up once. CDR3 sequence: CASSDPGTDYGYTF. CDR3 DNA sequence: TGCGCCAGCTCGGACCCCGGGACAGACTATGGCTACACCTTC. The chain uses TRBV10-2 and TRBJ1-2; 7 nucleotides line up with TRBD1. The CDR3 contains 14 residues. J gave up 3 bases and V 8 bases, and 9 bases lay outside the gene matches. Germline CDR1 WSHSY, CDR2 SAAADI.

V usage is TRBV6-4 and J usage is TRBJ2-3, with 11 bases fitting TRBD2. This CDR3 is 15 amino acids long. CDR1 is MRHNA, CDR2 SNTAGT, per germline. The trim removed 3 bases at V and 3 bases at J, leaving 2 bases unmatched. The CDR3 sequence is CASSETSGVTDTQYF. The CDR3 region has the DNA TGTGCCAGCAGTGAGACTAGCGGGGTGACAGATACGCAGTATTTT.

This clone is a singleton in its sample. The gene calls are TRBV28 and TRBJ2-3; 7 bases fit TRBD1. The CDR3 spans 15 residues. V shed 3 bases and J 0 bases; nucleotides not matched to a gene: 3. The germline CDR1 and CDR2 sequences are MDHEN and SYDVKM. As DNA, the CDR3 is TGTGCCAGCAGTTTCGACAGGGAGAGCACAGATACGCAGTATTTT. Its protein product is CASSFDRESTDTQYF. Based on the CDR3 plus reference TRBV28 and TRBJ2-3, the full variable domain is DVKVTQSSRYLVKRTGEKVFLECVQDMDHENMFWYRQDPGLGLRLIYFSYDVKMKEKGDIPEGYSVSREKKERFSLILESASTNQTSMYLCASSFDRESTDTQYFGPGTRLTVL.

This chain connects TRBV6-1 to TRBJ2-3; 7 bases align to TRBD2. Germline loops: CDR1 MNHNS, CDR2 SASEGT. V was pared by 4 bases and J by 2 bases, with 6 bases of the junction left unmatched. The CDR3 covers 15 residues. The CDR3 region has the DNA TGTGCCAGCAGTGCAGGGAGGGAAGCCACAGATACGCAGTATTTT. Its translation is CASSAGREATDTQYF.

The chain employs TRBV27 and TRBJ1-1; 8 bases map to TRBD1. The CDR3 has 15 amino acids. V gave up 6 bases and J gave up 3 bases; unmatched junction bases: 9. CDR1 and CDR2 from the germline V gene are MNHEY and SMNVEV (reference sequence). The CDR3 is CASRITGGRDTEAFF. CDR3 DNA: TGTGCCAGCAGGATCACAGGGGGTCGGGACACTGAAGCTTTCTTT.

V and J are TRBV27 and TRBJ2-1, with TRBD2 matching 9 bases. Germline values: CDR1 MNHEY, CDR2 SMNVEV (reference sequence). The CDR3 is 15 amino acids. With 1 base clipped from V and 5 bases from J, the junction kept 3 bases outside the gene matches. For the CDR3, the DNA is TGTGCCAGCAGTTTATGGGGACTAGCAAACAATGAGCAGTTCTTC. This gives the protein CASSLWGLANNEQFF.

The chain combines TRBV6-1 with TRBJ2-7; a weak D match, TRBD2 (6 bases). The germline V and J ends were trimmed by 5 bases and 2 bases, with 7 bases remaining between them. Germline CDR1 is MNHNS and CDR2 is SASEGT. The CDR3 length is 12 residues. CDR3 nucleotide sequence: TGTGCCAGCAGTTGGAGGGCCTACGAGCAGTACTTC. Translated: CASSWRAYEQYF.

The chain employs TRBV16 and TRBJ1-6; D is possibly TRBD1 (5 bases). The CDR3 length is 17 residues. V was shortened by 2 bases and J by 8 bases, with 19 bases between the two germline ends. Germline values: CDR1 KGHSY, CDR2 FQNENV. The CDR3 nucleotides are TGTGCCAGCAGCCAAACCCGGTGGGGGGGAGGAGATTCACCCCTCCACTTT. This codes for CASSQTRWGGGDSPLHF.

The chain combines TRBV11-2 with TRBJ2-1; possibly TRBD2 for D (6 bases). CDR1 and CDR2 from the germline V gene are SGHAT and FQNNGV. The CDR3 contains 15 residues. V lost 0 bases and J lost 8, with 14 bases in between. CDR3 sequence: CASSLEGGTYDEQFF. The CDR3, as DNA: TGTGCCAGCAGCTTAGAGGGGGGAACATACGATGAGCAGTTCTTC.

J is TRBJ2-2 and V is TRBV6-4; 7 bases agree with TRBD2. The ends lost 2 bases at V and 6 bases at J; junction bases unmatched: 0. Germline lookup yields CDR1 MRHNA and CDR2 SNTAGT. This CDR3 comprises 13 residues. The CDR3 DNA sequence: TGTGCCAGCAGTGACGGGGGGGCCGGGGAGCTGTTTTTT. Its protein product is CASSDGGAGELFF.

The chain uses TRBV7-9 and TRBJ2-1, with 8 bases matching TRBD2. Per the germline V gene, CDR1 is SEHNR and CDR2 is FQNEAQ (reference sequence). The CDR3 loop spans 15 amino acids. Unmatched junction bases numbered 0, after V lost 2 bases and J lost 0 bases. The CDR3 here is CASSLRGGSYNEQFF. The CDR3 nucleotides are TGTGCCAGCAGCTTACGGGGGGGCTCCTACAATGAGCAGTTCTTC.

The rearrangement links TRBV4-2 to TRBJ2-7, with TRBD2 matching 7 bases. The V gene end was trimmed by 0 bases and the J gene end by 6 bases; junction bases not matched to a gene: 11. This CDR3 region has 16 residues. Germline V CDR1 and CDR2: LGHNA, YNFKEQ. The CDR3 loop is CASSQDQELAIGEQYF. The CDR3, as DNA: TGTGCCAGCAGCCAAGATCAGGAACTAGCGATAGGCGAGCAGTACTTC.

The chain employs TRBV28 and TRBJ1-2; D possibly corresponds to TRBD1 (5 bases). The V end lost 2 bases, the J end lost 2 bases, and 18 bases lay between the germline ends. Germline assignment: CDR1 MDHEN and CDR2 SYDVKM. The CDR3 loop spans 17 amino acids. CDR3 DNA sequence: TGTGCCAGCAGTTTAAGACCCCCGACAGTTTTGAACTATGGCTACACCTTC. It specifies CASSLRPPTVLNYGYTF.